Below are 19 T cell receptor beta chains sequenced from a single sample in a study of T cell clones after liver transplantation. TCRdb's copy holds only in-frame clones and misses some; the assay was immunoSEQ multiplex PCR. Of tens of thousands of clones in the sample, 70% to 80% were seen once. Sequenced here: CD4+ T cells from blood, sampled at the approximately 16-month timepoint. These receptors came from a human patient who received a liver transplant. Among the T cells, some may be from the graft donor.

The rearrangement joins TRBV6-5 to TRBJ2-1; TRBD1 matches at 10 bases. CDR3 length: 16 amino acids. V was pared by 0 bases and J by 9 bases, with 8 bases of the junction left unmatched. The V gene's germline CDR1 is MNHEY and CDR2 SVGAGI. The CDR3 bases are TGTGCCAGCAGTTACTCTCGAGACAGGGGGCAAAGTGAGCAGTTCTTC. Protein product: CASSYSRDRGQSEQFF.

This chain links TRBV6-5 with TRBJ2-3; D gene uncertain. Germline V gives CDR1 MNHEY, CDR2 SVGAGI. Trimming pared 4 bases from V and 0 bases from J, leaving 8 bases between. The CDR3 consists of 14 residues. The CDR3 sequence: CASSSTGSTDTQYF. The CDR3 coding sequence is TGTGCCAGCAGTTCGACGGGTAGCACAGATACGCAGTATTTT.

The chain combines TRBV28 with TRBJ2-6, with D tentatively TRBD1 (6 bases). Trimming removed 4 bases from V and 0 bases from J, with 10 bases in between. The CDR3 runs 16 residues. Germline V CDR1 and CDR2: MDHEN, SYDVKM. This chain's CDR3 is CASSSGQISGANVLTF. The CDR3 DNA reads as TGTGCCAGCAGTTCCGGACAGATCTCTGGGGCCAACGTCCTGACTTTC.

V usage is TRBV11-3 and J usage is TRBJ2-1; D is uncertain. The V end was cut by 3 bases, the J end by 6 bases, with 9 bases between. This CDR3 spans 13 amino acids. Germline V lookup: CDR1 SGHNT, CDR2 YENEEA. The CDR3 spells CASSLGSSNEQFF. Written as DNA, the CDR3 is TGTGCCAGCAGCTTGGGAAGTAGCAATGAGCAGTTCTTC.

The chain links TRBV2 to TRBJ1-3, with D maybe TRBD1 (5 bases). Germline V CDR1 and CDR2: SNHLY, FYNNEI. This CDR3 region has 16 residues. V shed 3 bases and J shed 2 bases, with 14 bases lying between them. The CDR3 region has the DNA TGTGCCAGCAGTGAGGTTCAGGGAACCACTGGAAACACCATATATTTT. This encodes CASSEVQGTTGNTIYF.

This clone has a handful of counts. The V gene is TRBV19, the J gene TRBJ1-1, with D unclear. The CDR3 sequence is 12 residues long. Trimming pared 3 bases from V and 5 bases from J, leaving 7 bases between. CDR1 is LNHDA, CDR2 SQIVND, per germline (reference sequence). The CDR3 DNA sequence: TGTGCCAGTAGTATGGTGGGAACTGAAGCTTTCTTT. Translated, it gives CASSMVGTEAFF.

CDR3 coding DNA: TGTGCCAGCAGCGTAGAGACGGGTACGCAGTATTTT. It translates to CASSVETGTQYF. The rearrangement links TRBV9 to TRBJ2-3; D is unclear. CDR3 size: 12 residues. CDR1 and CDR2 (germline): SGDLS, YYNGEE. Trimming removed 0 bases from V and 8 bases from J, with 7 bases in between.

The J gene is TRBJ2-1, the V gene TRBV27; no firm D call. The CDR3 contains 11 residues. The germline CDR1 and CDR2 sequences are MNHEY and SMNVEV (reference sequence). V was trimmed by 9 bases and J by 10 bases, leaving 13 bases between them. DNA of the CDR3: TGTGCCAGTACTGACGGCTGGGAGCAGTTCTTC. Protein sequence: CASTDGWEQFF.

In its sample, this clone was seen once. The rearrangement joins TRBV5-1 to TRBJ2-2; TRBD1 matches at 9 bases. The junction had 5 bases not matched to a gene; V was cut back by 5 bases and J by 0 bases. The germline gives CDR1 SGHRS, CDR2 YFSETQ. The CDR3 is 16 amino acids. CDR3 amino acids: CASRGQGAANTGELFF. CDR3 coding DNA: TGCGCCAGCAGGGGACAGGGAGCTGCGAACACCGGGGAGCTGTTTTTT.

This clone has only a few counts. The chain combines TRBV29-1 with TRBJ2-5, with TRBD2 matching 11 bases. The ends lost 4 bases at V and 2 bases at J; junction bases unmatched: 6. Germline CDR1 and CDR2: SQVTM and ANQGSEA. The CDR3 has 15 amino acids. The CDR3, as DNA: TGCAGCGTTGCCCGACTAGCGGGGATTCAAGAGACCCAGTACTTC. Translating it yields CSVARLAGIQETQYF.

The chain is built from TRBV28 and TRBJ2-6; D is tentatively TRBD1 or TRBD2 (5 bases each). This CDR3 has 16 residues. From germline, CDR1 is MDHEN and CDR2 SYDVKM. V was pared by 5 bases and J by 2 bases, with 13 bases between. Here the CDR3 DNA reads TGTGCCAGCAGTGCGACCGGGACGGCTGGGGCCAACGTCCTGACTTTC. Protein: CASSATGTAGANVLTF.

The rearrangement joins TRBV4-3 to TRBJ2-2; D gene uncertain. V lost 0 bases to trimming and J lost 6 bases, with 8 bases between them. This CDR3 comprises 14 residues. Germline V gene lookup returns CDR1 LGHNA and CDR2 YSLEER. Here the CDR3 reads CASSQDGLAGELFF. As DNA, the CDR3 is TGCGCCAGCAGCCAAGATGGGCTAGCCGGGGAGCTGTTTTTT.

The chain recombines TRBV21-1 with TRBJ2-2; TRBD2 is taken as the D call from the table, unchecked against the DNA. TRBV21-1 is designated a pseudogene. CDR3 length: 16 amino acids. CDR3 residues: CASSKCGGTNTGELFF. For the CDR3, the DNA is TGTGCCAGCAGCAAATGCGGGGGGACCAACACCGGGGAGCTGTTTTTT.

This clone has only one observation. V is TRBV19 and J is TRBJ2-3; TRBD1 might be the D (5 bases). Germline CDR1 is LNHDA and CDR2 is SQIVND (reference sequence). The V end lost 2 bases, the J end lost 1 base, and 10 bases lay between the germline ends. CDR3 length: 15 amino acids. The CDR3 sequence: CASSIRQGGTDTQYF. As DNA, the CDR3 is TGTGCCAGTAGTATAAGGCAGGGTGGCACAGATACGCAGTATTTT.

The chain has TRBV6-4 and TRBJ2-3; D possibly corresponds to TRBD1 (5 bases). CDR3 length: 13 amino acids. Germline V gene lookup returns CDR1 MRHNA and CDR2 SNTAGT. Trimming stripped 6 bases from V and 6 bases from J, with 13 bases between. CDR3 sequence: CASSRQKSDTQYF. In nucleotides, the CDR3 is TGTGCCAGCAGCCGACAGAAGAGCGATACGCAGTATTTT.

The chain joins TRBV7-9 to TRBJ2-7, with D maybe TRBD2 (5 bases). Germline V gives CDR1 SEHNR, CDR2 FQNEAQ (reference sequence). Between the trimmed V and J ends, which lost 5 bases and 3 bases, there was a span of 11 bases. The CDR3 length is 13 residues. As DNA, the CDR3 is TGTGCCAGCAGCCTAAGAGGGCACTACGAGCAGTACTTC. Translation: CASSLRGHYEQYF.

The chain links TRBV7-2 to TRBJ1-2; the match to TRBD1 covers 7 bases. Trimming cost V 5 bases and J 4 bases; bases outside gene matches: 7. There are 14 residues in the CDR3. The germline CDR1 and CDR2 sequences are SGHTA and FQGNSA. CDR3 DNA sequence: TGTGCCAGCAGCCCCGGACAGGCCCGCTATGGCTACACCTTC. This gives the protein CASSPGQARYGYTF.

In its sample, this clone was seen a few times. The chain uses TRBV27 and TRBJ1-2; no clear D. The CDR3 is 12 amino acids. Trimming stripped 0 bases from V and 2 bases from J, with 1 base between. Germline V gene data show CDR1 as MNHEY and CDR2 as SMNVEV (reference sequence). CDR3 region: CASSLSNYGYTF. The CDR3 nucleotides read TGTGCCAGCAGTTTATCAAACTATGGCTACACCTTC.

CDR3 in DNA: TGTGCCTGGAGAGGCAGGGGTGGAAACACCATATATTTT. Protein sequence: CAWRGRGGNTIYF. This sequence joins TRBV30 and TRBJ1-3, with D possibly TRBD1 on 6 matching bases. This CDR3 region has 13 residues. Trimming pared 3 bases from V and 3 bases from J, leaving 9 bases between. Germline lookup yields CDR1 GTSNPN and CDR2 SVGIG (reference sequence).